The 24 T cell receptor beta chains presented below share a single source sample, sequenced in a study of blood T cell repertoires in COVID-19. Sequenced by immunoSEQ multiplex PCR; TCRdb stores in-frame clones only, minus some. The profile covers about 90,000 clones, with roughly 86% appearing a single time and roughly 17% taken by the ten largest. The sequencing sample was made of peripheral blood. Receptor source: a human donor in a cohort sampled during active COVID-19.

This clone was picked up one time. This rearrangement joins TRBV3-1 (or the pseudogene TRBV3-2) to TRBJ2-7, with TRBD2 matching over 10 bases. The CDR3 totals 15 residues. Germline V gene data show CDR1 as LGHDT and CDR2 as YNNKEL (reference sequence). The J segment lost 2 bases and the V segment lost 4 bases, leaving 5 bases of the junction unmatched. Here the CDR3 DNA reads TGTGCCAGCAGCCGCCGACTAGCGGGCCCCTACGAGCAGTACTTC. Its protein is CASSRRLAGPYEQYF.

This clone was observed a single time. The rearrangement joins TRBV6-4 to TRBJ1-2; D uncertain. The CDR3 runs 15 residues. V was trimmed by 4 bases and J by 2 bases, leaving 14 bases between them. From germline, CDR1 is MRHNA and CDR2 SNTAGT. The CDR3 DNA reads TGTGCCAGCAGTGCCCCGGTTGAAGCCAACTATGGCTACACCTTC. Its protein is CASSAPVEANYGYTF.

In its sample, this clone was seen once. This chain uses TRBV5-8 with TRBJ1-5, with a weak D call TRBD1 (6 bases). Germline CDR1 and CDR2: SGHTS and YDEGEE. The CDR3 is made up of 15 amino acids. The ends were cut back, 0 bases at V and 2 bases at J, with 9 bases in the middle. CDR3 amino acids: CASSLEGVGNQPQHF. In nucleotides, the CDR3 is TGTGCCAGCAGCTTGGAGGGGGTCGGCAATCAGCCCCAGCATTTT.

This clone was detected a few times. The chain employs TRBV30 and TRBJ1-6, with TRBD1 identical over 9 bases. Germline V gene sequence: CDR1 GTSNPN, CDR2 SVGIG (reference sequence). Unmatched junction bases numbered 6, after V lost 3 bases and J lost 9 bases. The CDR3 consists of 14 residues. As DNA, the CDR3 is TGTGCCTGGAGGGGGACAGGGATGTTTTCACCCCTCCACTTT. It is translated as CAWRGTGMFSPLHF.

This CDR3 is CASSLQGTNEKLFF. Here the CDR3 DNA reads TGTGCCAGCAGTCTACAGGGTACTAATGAAAAACTGTTTTTT. The chain recombines TRBV27 with TRBJ1-4; maybe TRBD1 (6 bases). Trimming cost V 5 bases and J 2 bases, with 9 bases left between them. There are 14 residues in the CDR3. The V gene's germline CDR1 is MNHEY and CDR2 SMNVEV (reference sequence).

The chain carries TRBV7-9 and TRBJ2-7; no clear D gene. CDR3 length equals 16 residues. The V end lost 5 bases, the J end lost 2 bases, and 19 bases lay between the germline ends. Per germline, CDR1 SEHNR and CDR2 FQNEAQ (reference sequence). The CDR3 is CASSPPQARSTYEQYF. The DNA for the CDR3 is TGTGCCAGCAGCCCCCCCCAGGCTCGTTCAACCTACGAGCAGTACTTC.

This clone has just one count. The rearrangement links TRBV7-2 to TRBJ2-3; D is perhaps TRBD2 (6 bases). V was clipped by 7 bases and J by 3 bases, with 23 bases between them. Germline-derived CDR1 and CDR2 are SGHTA and FQGNSA. This CDR3 is built from 17 residues. CDR3 in amino acids: CASINGQAGIVTDTQYF. In DNA, the CDR3 is TGTGCCAGCATCAACGGCCAGGCGGGGATCGTTACAGATACGCAGTATTTT. Full variable domain (remainder filled in from reference TRBV7-2 and TRBJ2-3): GAGVSQSPSNKVTEKGKDVELRCDPISGHTALYWYRQSLGQGLEFLIYFQGNSAPDKSGLPSDRFSAERTGGSVSTLTIQRTQQEDSAVYLCASINGQAGIVTDTQYFGPGTRLTVL.

The chain has TRBV10-3 and TRBJ1-2; 7 bases agree with TRBD1. The CDR3 is made up of 17 amino acids. The V segment lost 0 bases and the J segment 7 bases; nucleotides outside the gene matches: 14. Germline V gives CDR1 ENHRY, CDR2 SYGVKD. As DNA, the CDR3 is TGTGCCATCAGTGAGTCGAGGTCAGGGGGGCGTGATTTTGGCTACACCTTC. Its translation: CAISESRSGGRDFGYTF.

J is TRBJ2-1 and V is TRBV28; 10 positions match TRBD1. Germline CDR1 is MDHEN and CDR2 is SYDVKM. The CDR3 consists of 15 residues. With 4 bases clipped from V and 9 bases from J, the junction kept 9 bases outside the gene matches. CDR3 coding DNA: TGTGCCAGCAGTTCCGCCGGGACAGGGGTCGTTGAGCAGTTCTTC. This encodes CASSSAGTGVVEQFF.

V is TRBV6-6 and J is TRBJ2-3; D unresolved. V lost 7 bases, J lost 2 bases, and 13 bases lay in between. The CDR3 length is 14 residues. CDR1 is MNHNY and CDR2 is SVGAGI in the germline V gene (reference sequence). The CDR3 DNA follows: TGTGCCAGCACCATTAGAAGAAACACAGATACGCAGTATTTT. As protein: CASTIRRNTDTQYF.

The chain recombines TRBV6-4 with TRBJ1-5, with a possible D match to TRBD1 (5 bases). Deletions cut 9 bases from V and 4 bases from J, with 16 bases between. The CDR3 sequence is 14 residues long. CDR1 and CDR2 (germline): MRHNA, SNTAGT. CDR3 nucleotide sequence: TGTGCCAGACGCGTCGGGGGGAAAAATCAGCCCCAGCATTTT. Amino acids: CARRVGGKNQPQHF.

This clone was found once. The V and J genes are TRBV25-1 and TRBJ2-7, with 9 bases identical to TRBD1. The V gene end was trimmed by 6 bases and the J gene end by 1 base; junction bases not matched to a gene: 7. CDR3 length: 15 amino acids. CDR1 is MGHDK, CDR2 SYGVNS, per germline. The CDR3 coding sequence is TGTGCCAGCAGACGCCCCGGGACAGGGTCCTACGAGCAGTACTTC. Translated: CASRRPGTGSYEQYF.

The CDR3 region is CAWSMNRGANYGYTF. In DNA, the CDR3 is TGTGCCTGGAGTATGAACAGGGGCGCTAACTATGGCTACACCTTC. The chain is built from TRBV30 and TRBJ1-2; 7 positions match TRBD1. Germline V gives CDR1 GTSNPN, CDR2 SVGIG (reference sequence). The CDR3 totals 15 residues. Trimming at V came to 2 bases and at J to 0 bases, leaving 6 bases not matched to a gene.

The J gene is TRBJ2-2, the V gene TRBV9; 7 bases map to TRBD2. The CDR3 contains 16 residues. The V and J ends lost 4 bases and 6 bases, in that order; junction bases with no gene match: 12. Germline V gives CDR1 SGDLS, CDR2 YYNGEE. The CDR3 here is CASSTRTRIYPGELFF. CDR3 sequence (DNA): TGTGCCAGCAGCACCCGGACTAGAATTTACCCCGGGGAGCTGTTTTTT.

The V gene is TRBV11-1, the J gene TRBJ1-1; D possibly corresponds to TRBD1 (6 bases). Germline CDR1 reads SGHAT; CDR2 reads FQDESV (reference sequence). V lost 2 bases and J lost 5, with 9 bases in between. The CDR3 consists of 13 residues. CDR3 in DNA: TGTGCCAGCAGCTTATACAGGGAGACTGAAGCTTTCTTT. It encodes CASSLYRETEAFF. The whole variable domain, filled in from reference TRBV11-1 and TRBJ1-1, reads EAEVAQSPRYKITEKSQAVAFWCDPISGHATLYWYRQILGQGPELLVQFQDESVVDDSQLPKDRFSAERLKGVDSTLKIQPAELGDSAMYLCASSLYRETEAFFGQGTRLTVV.

In its sample, this clone was seen once. The CDR3 loop reads CASSVGGREQFF. The CDR3 DNA follows: TGTGCCAGCAGCGTGGGGGGGCGAGAGCAGTTCTTC. The rearrangement links TRBV9 to TRBJ2-1; tentative D call: TRBD2 (7 bases). This CDR3 comprises 12 residues. Per germline, CDR1 SGDLS and CDR2 YYNGEE. V shed 2 bases and J shed 10 bases, with 10 bases lying between them.

The rearrangement uses TRBV4-3 and TRBJ1-2; 7 nucleotides match TRBD1. There are 16 residues in the CDR3. The germline CDR1 and CDR2 sequences are LGHNA and YSLEER. V gave up 0 bases and J gave up 4 bases; unmatched junction bases: 8. The CDR3 region is CASSQDRGNIGYGYTF. The DNA for the CDR3 is TGCGCCAGCAGCCAAGACAGGGGGAATATAGGCTATGGCTACACCTTC.

The chain has TRBV7-9 and TRBJ1-1, with 7 bases fitting TRBD1. The CDR3 covers 14 residues. Losses at the gene ends were 5 bases for V and 6 bases for J; bases not matched to a gene: 9. The germline V gene has CDR1 SEHNR and CDR2 FQNEAQ (reference sequence). CDR3 bases: TGTGCCAGCAGCCTGGGGACAGCCATCGCTGAAGCTTTCTTT. It is translated as CASSLGTAIAEAFF.

The chain uses TRBV11-3 and TRBJ2-5, with TRBD2 identical over 9 bases. Germline CDR1 is SGHNT and CDR2 is YENEEA. The V segment lost 6 bases and the J segment 4 bases; nucleotides outside the gene matches: 6. The CDR3 length is 14 residues. The CDR3 sequence: CASSRGGAGETQYF. The CDR3 bases are TGTGCCAGCAGTCGCGGGGGGGCGGGAGAGACCCAGTACTTC.

CDR3 sequence: CASSLFRQSSTDTQYF. CDR3 nucleotide sequence: TGCGCCAGCAGCTTGTTCCGACAATCCAGCACAGATACGCAGTATTTT. This sequence joins TRBV5-1 and TRBJ2-3; the D is unclear. CDR1 is SGHRS, CDR2 YFSETQ, per germline. The CDR3 has 16 residues. V dropped 1 base and J dropped 0 bases, with 12 bases sitting between them.

CDR3 sequence (DNA): TGTGCCAGCAGCTTAGGGCAGGGAGGCTATGGCTACACCTTC. Protein product: CASSLGQGGYGYTF. This chain uses TRBV7-2 with TRBJ1-2, with a weak D call TRBD1 (5 bases). The CDR3 covers 14 residues. V was shortened by 1 base and J by 4 bases, with 10 bases between the two germline ends. The germline V gene has CDR1 SGHTA and CDR2 FQGNSA.

V usage is TRBV9 and J usage is TRBJ2-2, with 10 bases that match TRBD1. J was trimmed by 3 bases and V by 4 bases; bases with no gene match: 6. CDR1 and CDR2 from the germline V gene are SGDLS and YYNGEE. The CDR3 extends over 16 amino acids. The CDR3 nucleotides are TGTGCCAGCAGCCCGTGGACAGGGGGGGACACCGGGGAGCTGTTTTTT. It codes for CASSPWTGGDTGELFF.

The V and J genes are TRBV10-1 and TRBJ2-2, with D possibly TRBD2 on 5 matching bases. Between the trimmed V and J ends, which lost 3 bases and 2 bases, there was a span of 7 bases. The CDR3 totals 14 residues. Germline-derived CDR1 and CDR2 are WNHNN and SYGVQD (reference sequence). CDR3 residues: CASSDRTNTGELFF. CDR3 bases: TGCGCCAGCAGTGACAGGACTAACACCGGGGAGCTGTTTTTT.

The rearrangement uses TRBV4-2 and TRBJ2-2; TRBD1 aligns across 7 bases. V shed 5 bases and J 2 bases; nucleotides not matched to a gene: 11. Germline CDR1 LGHNA, CDR2 YNFKEQ. There are 17 residues in the CDR3. This chain's CDR3 is CASSSIGTETNTGELFF. The CDR3 DNA reads TGTGCCAGCAGCTCTATTGGGACAGAGACTAACACCGGGGAGCTGTTTTTT.